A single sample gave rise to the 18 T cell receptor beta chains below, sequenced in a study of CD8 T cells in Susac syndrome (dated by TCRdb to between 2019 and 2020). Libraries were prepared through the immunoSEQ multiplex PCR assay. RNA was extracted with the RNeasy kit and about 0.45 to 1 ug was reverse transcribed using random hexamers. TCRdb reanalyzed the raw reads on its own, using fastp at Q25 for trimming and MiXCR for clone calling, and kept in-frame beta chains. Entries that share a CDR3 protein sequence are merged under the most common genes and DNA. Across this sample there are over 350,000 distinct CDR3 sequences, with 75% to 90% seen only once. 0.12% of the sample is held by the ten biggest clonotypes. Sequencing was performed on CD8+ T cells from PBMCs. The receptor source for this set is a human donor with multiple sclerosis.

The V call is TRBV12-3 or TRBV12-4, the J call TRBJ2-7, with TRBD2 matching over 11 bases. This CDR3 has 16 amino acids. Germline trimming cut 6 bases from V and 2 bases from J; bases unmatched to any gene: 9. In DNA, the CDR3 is TGTGCCAGCAGCTTCGGGACTAGCGGTGATACCTACGAGCAGTACTTC. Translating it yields CASSFGTSGDTYEQYF.

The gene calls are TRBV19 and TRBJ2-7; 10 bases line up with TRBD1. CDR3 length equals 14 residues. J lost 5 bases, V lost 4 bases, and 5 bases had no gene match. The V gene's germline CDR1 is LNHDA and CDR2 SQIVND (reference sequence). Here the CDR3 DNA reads TGTGCCAGTAGTACTCCGGGACAGGGGAACGAGCAGTACTTC. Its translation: CASSTPGQGNEQYF.

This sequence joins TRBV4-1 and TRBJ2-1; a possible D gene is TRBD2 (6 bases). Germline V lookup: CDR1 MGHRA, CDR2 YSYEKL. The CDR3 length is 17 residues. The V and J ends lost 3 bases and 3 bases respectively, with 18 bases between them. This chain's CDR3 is CASSHPLGPGDYNEQFF. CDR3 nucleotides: TGCGCCAGCAGCCACCCTTTGGGGCCGGGGGACTACAATGAGCAGTTCTTC.

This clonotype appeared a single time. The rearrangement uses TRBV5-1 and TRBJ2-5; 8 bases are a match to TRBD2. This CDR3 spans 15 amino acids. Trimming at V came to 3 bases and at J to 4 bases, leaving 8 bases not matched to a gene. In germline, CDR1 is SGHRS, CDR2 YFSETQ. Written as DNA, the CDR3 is TGCGCCAGCAGCTCTCGAGCGGGAGAAGCAGAGACCCAGTACTTC. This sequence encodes CASSSRAGEAETQYF.

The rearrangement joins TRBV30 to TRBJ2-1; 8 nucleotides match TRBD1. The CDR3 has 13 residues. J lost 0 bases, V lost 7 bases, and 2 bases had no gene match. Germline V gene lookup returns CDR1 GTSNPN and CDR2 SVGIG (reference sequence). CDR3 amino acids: CASDRASYNEQFF. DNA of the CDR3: TGTGCCTCGGACAGGGCCTCCTACAATGAGCAGTTCTTC.

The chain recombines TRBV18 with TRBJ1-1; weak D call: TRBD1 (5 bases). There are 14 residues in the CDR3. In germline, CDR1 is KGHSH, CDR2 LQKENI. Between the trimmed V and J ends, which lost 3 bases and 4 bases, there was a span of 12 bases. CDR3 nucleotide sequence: TGTGCCAGCTCACCCAAAAAGGGGAGCACTGAAGCTTTCTTT. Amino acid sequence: CASSPKKGSTEAFF. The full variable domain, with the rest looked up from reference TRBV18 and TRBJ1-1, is NAGVMQNPRHLVRRRGQEARLRCSPMKGHSHVYWYRQLPEEGLKFMVYLQKENIIDESGMPKERFSAEFPKEGPSILRIQQVVRGDSAAYFCASSPKKGSTEAFFGQGTRLTVV.

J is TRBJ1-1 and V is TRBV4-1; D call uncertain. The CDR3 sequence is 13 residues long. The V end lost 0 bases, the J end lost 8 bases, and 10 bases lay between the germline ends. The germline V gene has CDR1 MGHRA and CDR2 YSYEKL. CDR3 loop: CASSQEPRSEAFF. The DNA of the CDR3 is TGCGCCAGCAGCCAAGAACCCAGATCGGAAGCTTTCTTT.

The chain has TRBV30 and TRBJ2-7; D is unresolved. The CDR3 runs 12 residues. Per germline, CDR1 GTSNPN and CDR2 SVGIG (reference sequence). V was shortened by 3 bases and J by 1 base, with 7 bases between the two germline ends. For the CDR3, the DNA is TGTGCCTGGAGCTGGGTTTCCTACGAGCAGTACTTC. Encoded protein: CAWSWVSYEQYF.

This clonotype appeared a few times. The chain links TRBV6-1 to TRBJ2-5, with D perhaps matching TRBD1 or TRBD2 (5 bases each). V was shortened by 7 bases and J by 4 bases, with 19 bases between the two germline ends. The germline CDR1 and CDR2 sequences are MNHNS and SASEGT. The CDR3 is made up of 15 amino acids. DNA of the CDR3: TGTGCCAGCAACCCCATGAGAGGGGTGCGAGAGACCCAGTACTTC. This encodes CASNPMRGVRETQYF.

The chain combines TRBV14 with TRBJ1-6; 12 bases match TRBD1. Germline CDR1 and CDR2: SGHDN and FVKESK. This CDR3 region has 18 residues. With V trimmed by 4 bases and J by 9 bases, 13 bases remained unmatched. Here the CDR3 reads CASSRDDMGTGGLSPLHF. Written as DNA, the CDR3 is TGTGCCAGCAGCCGAGACGATATGGGGACAGGGGGCCTTTCACCCCTCCACTTT. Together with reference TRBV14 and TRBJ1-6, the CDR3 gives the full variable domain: EAGVTQFPSHSVIEKGQTVTLRCDPISGHDNLYWYRRVMGKEIKFLLHFVKESKQDESGMPNNRFLAERTGGTYSTLKVQPAELEDSGVYFCASSRDDMGTGGLSPLHFGNGTRLTVT.

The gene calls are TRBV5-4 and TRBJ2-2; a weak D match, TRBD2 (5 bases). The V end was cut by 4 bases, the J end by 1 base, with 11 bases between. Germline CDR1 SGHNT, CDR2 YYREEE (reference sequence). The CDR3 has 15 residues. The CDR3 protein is CASSPSEVNTGELFF. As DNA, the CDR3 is TGTGCCAGCAGCCCTTCGGAGGTGAACACCGGGGAGCTGTTTTTT.

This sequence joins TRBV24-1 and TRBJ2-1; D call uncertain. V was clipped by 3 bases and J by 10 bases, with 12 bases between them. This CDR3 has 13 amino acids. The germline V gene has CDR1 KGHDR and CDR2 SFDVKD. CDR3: CATSDTQTEEQFF. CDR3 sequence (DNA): TGTGCCACCAGTGATACTCAGACTGAAGAGCAGTTCTTC.

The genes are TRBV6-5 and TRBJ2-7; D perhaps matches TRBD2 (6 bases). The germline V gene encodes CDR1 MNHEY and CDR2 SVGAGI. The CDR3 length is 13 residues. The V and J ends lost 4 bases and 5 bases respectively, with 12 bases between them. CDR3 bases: TGTGCCAGCAGTTCCGATTGGGGGGACGAGCAGTACTTC. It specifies CASSSDWGDEQYF.

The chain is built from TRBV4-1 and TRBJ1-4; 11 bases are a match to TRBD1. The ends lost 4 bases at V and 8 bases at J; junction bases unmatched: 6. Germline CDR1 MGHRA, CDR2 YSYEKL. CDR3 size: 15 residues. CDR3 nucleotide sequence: TGCGCCAGCAGCCTCTGGACAGGGGGCGGCGAAAAACTGTTTTTT. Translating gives CASSLWTGGGEKLFF.

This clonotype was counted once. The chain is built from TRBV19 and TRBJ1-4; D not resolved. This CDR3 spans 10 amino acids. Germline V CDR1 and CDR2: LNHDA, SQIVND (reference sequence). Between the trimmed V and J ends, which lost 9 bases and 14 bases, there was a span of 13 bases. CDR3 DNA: TGTGCCAGCCTCGGCGACGGGCTGTTTTTT. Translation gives CASLGDGLFF.

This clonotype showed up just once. In DNA form, the CDR3 reads TGTGCCAGCAGCCAAGTACGAGGGCGGGATGGGGGCACAGATACGCAGTATTTT. It is translated as CASSQVRGRDGGTDTQYF. The chain combines TRBV3-1 with TRBJ2-3; D might be TRBD2 (6 bases). The V end was cut by 1 base, the J end by 1 base, with 18 bases between. This CDR3 has 18 residues. CDR1 and CDR2 (germline): LGHDT, YNNKEL (reference sequence).

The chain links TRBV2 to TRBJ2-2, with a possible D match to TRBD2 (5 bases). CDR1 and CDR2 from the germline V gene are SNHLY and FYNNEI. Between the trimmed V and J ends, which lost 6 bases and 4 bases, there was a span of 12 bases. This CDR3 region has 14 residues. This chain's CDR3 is CASSKTGSTGELFF. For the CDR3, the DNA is TGTGCCAGCAGCAAAACGGGGTCCACCGGGGAGCTGTTTTTT.

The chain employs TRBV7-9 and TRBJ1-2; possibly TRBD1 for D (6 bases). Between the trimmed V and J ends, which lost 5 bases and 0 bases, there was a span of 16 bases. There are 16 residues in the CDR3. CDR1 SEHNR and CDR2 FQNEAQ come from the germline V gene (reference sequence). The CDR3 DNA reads TGTGCCAGCAGCCCCCGGACAGAACTACCTAACTATGGCTACACCTTC. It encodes CASSPRTELPNYGYTF.